This T cell receptor beta chain was identified in a study of lymphopenia after photon versus proton radiotherapy. Regarding the study as a whole: Post-nadir diversity loss with photons came from oligoclonal expansion, particularly CD8+ Temra cells.

The ends were cut back, 4 bases at V and 0 bases at J, with 11 bases in the middle. Germline assignment: CDR1 SGHDT and CDR2 YYEEEE. CDR3 length equals 14 residues. Note on this clone: Its antigen is still unknown.

Sequencing was performed with immunoSEQ multiplex PCR; in TCRdb, only in-frame clones are kept and a portion is missing. The sample lists under 65,000 clones; around 85% were seen once. The sequence was obtained from a man aged 60-69 years with pancreatic cancer. Sequencing used peripheral blood, obtained from a patient treated with proton-based radiotherapy. This rearrangement joins TRBV5-6 to TRBJ2-7; D ambiguous. Written as DNA, the CDR3 is TGTGCCAGCAGCCCGTTAGGTAGCTCCTACGAGCAGTACTTC. This gives the protein CASSPLGSSYEQYF.